A single T cell receptor (beta chain) is shown here with its context. What it binds is unknown. The PCR used 60 Vbeta and 13 Jbeta primers. TCRdb keeps only in-frame clones here, not all; method: immunoSEQ multiplex PCR. Found here are about 98,000 clones, about 81% of them singletons; the top ten hold about 1.5%. The CDR3 loop spans 14 amino acids. CDR1 is SGHRS, CDR2 YFSETQ, per germline. Trimming stripped 0 bases from V and 4 bases from J, with 10 bases between. This sample was taken from a study of cytomegalovirus exposure and HLA in healthy donors. Notes on the study in general: In a later analysis, donors in an Asian-associated ancestry cluster reportedly had fewer N-insertions in productive TCRs than the cohort mean.

This sequence originates from a man aged 40-50 years in good health and CMV-seronegative. The rearrangement links TRBV5-1 to TRBJ1-2; no definite D call. Sequenced sample: PBMCs. Written as DNA, the CDR3 is TGCGCCAGCAGCTTGGATCGGGGTAGCTATGGCTACACCTTC. As protein: CASSLDRGSYGYTF.